These 15 T cell receptor beta chains came from one sample sequenced in a study of T cells in Graves' hyperthyroidism and ophthalmopathy. RNA transcripts provided the source from which TCR beta CDR3 regions were amplified. When the TCR CDR3 underwent first-round RT-PCR, the HTBI primer set was used. One entry per CDR3 protein, called by TCRdb with MiXCR from the multiplex PCR reads. The table has about 720,000 distinct CDR3 sequences, around 17% seen once. The sequencing sample was made of blood. These receptors all stem from a man in his late teens or twenties with Graves' hyperthyroidism.

The gene calls are TRBV9 and TRBJ2-1; tentative D call: TRBD2 (7 bases). Between the trimmed V and J ends, which lost 3 bases and 2 bases, there was a span of 18 bases. The germline CDR1 and CDR2 sequences are SGDLS and YYNGEE. This CDR3 contains 17 residues. The DNA of the CDR3 is TGTGCCAGCAGCGCGGGGGGCGGGAGTTTGACCTACAATGAGCAGTTCTTC. Translated: CASSAGGGSLTYNEQFF.

There are many counts of this clonotype. Here the CDR3 DNA reads TGTGCCAGCACCCCAAGATCGGGGGAGCGTCGGGCTACTAATGAGCAGTTCTTC. Amino acids: CASTPRSGERRATNEQFF. The rearrangement uses TRBV2 and TRBJ2-1; TRBD2 might be the D (6 bases). CDR1 is SNHLY and CDR2 is FYNNEI in the germline V gene. The CDR3 totals 18 residues. The germline V and J ends were trimmed by 7 bases and 7 bases, with 29 bases remaining between them.

The rearrangement joins TRBV20-1 to TRBJ1-5; TRBD1 is a possible D gene (5 bases). The V gene lost 1 base and the J gene lost 6 bases, with 16 bases spanning the gap. Germline V lookup: CDR1 DFQATT, CDR2 SNEGSKA (reference sequence). This CDR3 has 15 residues. The CDR3 here is CSARAPLGGGQPQHF. CDR3 DNA: TGCAGTGCTAGAGCCCCCCTCGGGGGGGGTCAGCCCCAGCATTTT.

As to this clonotype: This clone may be a read error of a much larger clone one base away. This chain connects TRBV7-2 to TRBJ2-3; D possibly corresponds to TRBD2 (7 bases). Germline CDR1 and CDR2: SGHTA and FQGNSA. V dropped 4 bases and J dropped 4 bases, with 18 bases sitting between them. This CDR3 region has 16 residues. The CDR3 sequence: CASSSVGGTTADTQYF. The DNA of the CDR3 is TGTGCCAGCAGCTCCGTAGGGGGGACTACCGCAGATACGCAGTATTTT.

This clonotype was found many times. The chain combines TRBV6-5 with TRBJ2-7, with D hard to call. Trimming pared 0 bases from V and 5 bases from J, leaving 14 bases between. In germline, CDR1 is MNHEY, CDR2 SVGAGI. CDR3 size: 15 residues. The CDR3 here is CASSYSSSRPNEQYF. DNA for the CDR3: TGTGCCAGCAGTTACTCGAGTAGCCGGCCCAACGAGCAGTACTTC.

This clonotype has a count of ten or more. The gene calls are TRBV29-1 and TRBJ2-3, with 10 bases lining up with TRBD2. Germline V gene sequence: CDR1 SQVTM, CDR2 ANQGSEA. This CDR3 is 15 amino acids long. Trimming removed 4 bases from V and 2 bases from J; junction bases left unmatched: 6. The CDR3 protein is CSVGVAGGSTDTQYF. DNA of the CDR3: TGCAGCGTTGGTGTAGCGGGAGGATCCACAGATACGCAGTATTTT.

This clonotype was observed at least ten times. V and J are TRBV15 and TRBJ2-7, with 9 bases aligning to TRBD1. Germline assignment: CDR1 LNHNV and CDR2 YYDKDF (reference sequence). The V and J ends lost 4 bases and 2 bases, in that order; junction bases with no gene match: 3. The CDR3 extends over 14 amino acids. The CDR3 is CATSKGQGAYEQYF. The CDR3 DNA is TGTGCCACCAGCAAGGGACAGGGTGCCTACGAGCAGTACTTC.

This clonotype was found many times. The chain is built from TRBV28 and TRBJ2-7; either TRBD1 or TRBD2 may supply D (6 bases each). There are 14 residues in the CDR3. V was clipped by 7 bases and J by 5 bases, with 18 bases between them. Germline V lookup: CDR1 MDHEN, CDR2 SYDVKM. CDR3 DNA sequence: TGTGCCAGCAAAAGGGGGGAGGCTACCAACGAGCAGTACTTC. This translates into CASKRGEATNEQYF.

The V call is TRBV7-9, the J call TRBJ1-4; no clear D gene. From germline, CDR1 is SEHNR and CDR2 FQNEAQ (reference sequence). CDR3 size: 12 residues. V lost 5 bases to trimming and J lost 8 bases, with 9 bases between them. The CDR3 bases are TGTGCCAGCAGCCGTATTTACGAAAAACTGTTTTTT. It codes for CASSRIYEKLFF.

This clonotype was recorded many times. CDR3 amino acids: CASSGGAYGYTF. The DNA for the CDR3 is TGTGCCAGCAGCGGGGGAGCCTATGGCTACACCTTC. This chain uses TRBV27 with TRBJ1-2; D might be TRBD1 (5 bases). V shed 6 bases and J shed 4 bases, with 9 bases lying between them. CDR3 size: 12 residues. From germline, CDR1 is MNHEY and CDR2 SMNVEV (reference sequence).

This rearrangement joins TRBV7-8 to TRBJ1-1; D remains unclear. V was cut by 5 bases and J by 0 bases, with 10 bases left in between. Germline V gene data show CDR1 as SGHVS and CDR2 as FQNEAQ. The CDR3 runs to 14 residues. In DNA, the CDR3 is TGTGCCAGCAGCCCACAGACTCTGAACACTGAAGCTTTCTTT. Amino acid sequence: CASSPQTLNTEAFF.

The chain combines TRBV7-2 with TRBJ2-7; no clear D gene. Germline lookup yields CDR1 SGHTA and CDR2 FQGNSA. The CDR3 consists of 13 residues. V shed 3 bases and J shed 6 bases, with 12 bases lying between them. CDR3 residues: CASSFQTGGEQYF. The CDR3 DNA sequence: TGTGCCAGCAGCTTCCAGACGGGCGGCGAGCAGTACTTC.

The chain combines TRBV5-4 with TRBJ2-3, with D hard to call. Germline V CDR1 and CDR2: SGHNT, YYREEE (reference sequence). The CDR3 totals 18 residues. The germline V and J ends were trimmed by 2 bases and 2 bases, with 21 bases remaining between them. In DNA form, the CDR3 reads TGTGCCAGCAGCTTTCTCCAGGTCTCATCCCTTTACACAGATACGCAGTATTTT. Its protein product is CASSFLQVSSLYTDTQYF. The full variable domain, completed using reference TRBV5-4 and TRBJ2-3, is ETGVTQSPTHLIKTRGQQVTLRCSSQSGHNTVSWYQQALGQGPQFIFQYYREEENGRGNFPPRFSGLQFPNYSSELNVNALELDDSALYLCASSFLQVSSLYTDTQYFGPGTRLTVL.

This clonotype was seen only a few times. V gene TRBV11-3 combines with J gene TRBJ2-1; 9 positions match TRBD2. This CDR3 is built from 15 residues. CDR1 is SGHNT and CDR2 is YENEEA in the germline V gene. V gave up 5 bases and J gave up 5 bases; unmatched junction bases: 7. This CDR3 reads CASSLSGRPNNEQFF. The CDR3 bases are TGTGCCAGCAGCCTCAGCGGGAGGCCGAACAATGAGCAGTTCTTC.

This clonotype showed up just a few times. The chain employs TRBV4-1 and TRBJ2-7; a possible D gene is TRBD2 (6 bases). Trimming removed 4 bases from V and 2 bases from J, with 21 bases in between. This CDR3 has 17 amino acids. CDR1 is MGHRA and CDR2 is YSYEKL in the germline V gene. Here the CDR3 reads CASSPRGGGEVPYEQYF. CDR3 in DNA: TGCGCCAGCAGCCCCCGAGGTGGAGGGGAGGTACCCTACGAGCAGTACTTC.